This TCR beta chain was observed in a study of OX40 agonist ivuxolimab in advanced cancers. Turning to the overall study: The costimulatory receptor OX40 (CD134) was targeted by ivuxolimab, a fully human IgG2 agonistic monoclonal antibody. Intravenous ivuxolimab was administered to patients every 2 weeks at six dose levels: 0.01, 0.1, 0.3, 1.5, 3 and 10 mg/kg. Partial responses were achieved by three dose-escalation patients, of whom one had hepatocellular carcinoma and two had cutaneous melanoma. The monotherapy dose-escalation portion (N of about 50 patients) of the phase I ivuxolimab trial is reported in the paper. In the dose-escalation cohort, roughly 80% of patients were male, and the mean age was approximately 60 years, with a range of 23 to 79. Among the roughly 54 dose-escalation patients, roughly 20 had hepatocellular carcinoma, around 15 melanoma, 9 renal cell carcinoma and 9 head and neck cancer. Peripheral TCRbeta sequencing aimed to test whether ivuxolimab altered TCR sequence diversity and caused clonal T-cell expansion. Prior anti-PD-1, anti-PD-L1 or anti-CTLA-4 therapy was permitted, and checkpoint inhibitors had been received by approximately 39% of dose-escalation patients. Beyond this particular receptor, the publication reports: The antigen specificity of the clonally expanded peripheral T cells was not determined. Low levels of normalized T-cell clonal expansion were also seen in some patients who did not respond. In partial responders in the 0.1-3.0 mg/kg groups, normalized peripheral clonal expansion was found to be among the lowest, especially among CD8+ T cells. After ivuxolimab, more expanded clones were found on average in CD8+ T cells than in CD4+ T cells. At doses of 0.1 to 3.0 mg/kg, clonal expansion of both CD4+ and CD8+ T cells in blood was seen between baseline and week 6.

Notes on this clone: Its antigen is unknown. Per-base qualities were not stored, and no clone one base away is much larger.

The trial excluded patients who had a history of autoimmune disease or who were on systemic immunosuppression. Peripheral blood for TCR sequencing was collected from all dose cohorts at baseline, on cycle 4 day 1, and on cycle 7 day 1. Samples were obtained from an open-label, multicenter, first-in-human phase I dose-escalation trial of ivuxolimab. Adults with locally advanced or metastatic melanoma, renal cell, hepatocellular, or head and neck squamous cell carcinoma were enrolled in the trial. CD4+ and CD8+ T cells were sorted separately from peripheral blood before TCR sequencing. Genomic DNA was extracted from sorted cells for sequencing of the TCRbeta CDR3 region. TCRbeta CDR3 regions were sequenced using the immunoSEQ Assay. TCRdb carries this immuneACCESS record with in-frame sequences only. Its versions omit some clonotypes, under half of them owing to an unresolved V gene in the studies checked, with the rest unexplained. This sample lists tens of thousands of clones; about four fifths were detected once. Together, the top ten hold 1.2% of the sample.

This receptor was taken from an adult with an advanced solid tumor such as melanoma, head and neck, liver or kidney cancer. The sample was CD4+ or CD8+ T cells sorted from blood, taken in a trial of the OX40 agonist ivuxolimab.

The CDR3 corresponds to CASSLGTSLHEQFF. The nucleotide sequence reads as follows: TGTGCCAGCAGCTTAGGGACTAGCCTCCATGAGCAGTTCTTC. The rearranged segments are TRBV28 and TRBJ2-1, with TRBD2 identical over 9 junction bases. As encoded in the germline V gene, CDR1 is MDHEN while CDR2 is SYDVKM. From V the trimming removes 6 bases and from J it removes 8 bases, while the gene matches leave 8 bases of the junction unaccounted for. There are 14 amino acids in the CDR3, from cysteine to phenylalanine inclusive. The sequence is cut down to CDR3 DNA, 42 bases in frame from base 1.